The T cell receptor (beta chain) described here comes from a study of radiotherapy plus CTLA-4 blockade in lung cancer. Germline lookup yields CDR1 SGDLS and CDR2 YYNGEE. The CDR3 is made up of 15 amino acids. Trimming removed 0 bases from V and 6 bases from J, with 15 bases in between. About this clone: Its target is not known.

Produced via immunoSEQ multiplex PCR; TCRdb's table is partial and in-frame only. The table records about 31,000 clones, almost 80% of them present only once. Notes on the study in general: Early blood T cell clone dynamics, with interferon-beta, were reported to best predict response. Radiotherapy was combined with ipilimumab, and tumor-derived TCR clones then expanded in blood.

This receptor was identified in a human donor with non-small cell lung cancer who had stable disease on radiotherapy plus ipilimumab. The sample in question was peripheral blood, obtained from a patient treated with radiotherapy plus ipilimumab. The chain couples TRBV9 to TRBJ1-1; no clear D gene. CDR3 protein: CASSVALDPGPEAFF. CDR3 nucleotides: TGTGCCAGCAGCGTAGCCTTGGACCCAGGCCCTGAAGCTTTCTTT. The full variable domain, with the rest looked up from reference TRBV9 and TRBJ1-1, is DSGVTQTPKHLITATGQRVTLRCSPRSGDLSVYWYQQSLDQGLQFLIQYYNGEERAKGNILERFSAQQFPDLHSELNLSSLELGDSALYFCASSVALDPGPEAFFGQGTRLTVV.